This TCR beta chain was retrieved from a study of blood T cells in healthy people across ages. The CDR3 length is 15 residues. Germline V gene data show CDR1 as DFQATT and CDR2 as SNEGSKA (reference sequence). V shed 6 bases and J 1 base; nucleotides not matched to a gene: 9. With each sample, at least 5.5 micrograms of total RNA were extracted. Remarks on this clonotype: The antigen is undetermined.

Through a sample-barcoded 5' primer and a J-beta primer mix, a second PCR was run for about 6 to 11 cycles. One entry per CDR3 protein, called by TCRdb with MiXCR from the 5' RACE reads. Here the sample spans hundreds of thousands of distinct CDR3 sequences, roughly 50% being singletons. Broader study findings: A conclusive naive versus antigen-experienced comparison was prevented by the unsorted PBMCs.

This rearrangement joins TRBV20-1 to TRBJ2-1; TRBD2 matches at 7 bases. The sequence was collected from a woman between 55 and 75 years old in good health. Material for sequencing was blood. Here the CDR3 reads CSATRREWSYNEQFF. The CDR3 DNA reads as TGCAGTGCGACCCGGCGGGAGTGGTCCTACAATGAGCAGTTCTTC.